This T cell receptor (beta chain) was retrieved from a study of post-analysis software for immune sequencing data. Across the whole study: Secondary progressive, relapsing-remitting and progressive-relapsing multiple sclerosis were among the included disease courses. General study findings and limits: The five TRBV segments detected at higher frequency in patients than in controls included TRBV5-6, TRBV5-1 and TRBV20-1.

This clonotype was counted between two and nine times. Its antigen remains unidentified. Unique molecular identifiers were present in the TCR beta cDNA libraries. It was from roughly 1 to 10 million T cells that 450,000 to 550,000 cDNA molecules came. Each CDR3 protein gets one entry after TCRdb re-called the PCR reads with MiXCR. The table has hundreds of thousands of distinct CDR3 sequences, less than 45% seen once; the top ten hold roughly 12%. From germline, CDR1 is SQVTM and CDR2 ANQGSEA. The CDR3 covers 13 residues. The V and J ends lost 4 bases and 10 bases, in that order; junction bases with no gene match: 8.

The sample taken for sequencing was blood. This receptor was taken from a girl between 10 and 17 years old with multiple sclerosis. The rearrangement links TRBV29-1 to TRBJ2-1; 9 bases align to TRBD1. CDR3 loop: CSVVIQGAREQFF. CDR3 bases: TGCAGCGTTGTAATACAGGGGGCGAGGGAGCAGTTCTTC.